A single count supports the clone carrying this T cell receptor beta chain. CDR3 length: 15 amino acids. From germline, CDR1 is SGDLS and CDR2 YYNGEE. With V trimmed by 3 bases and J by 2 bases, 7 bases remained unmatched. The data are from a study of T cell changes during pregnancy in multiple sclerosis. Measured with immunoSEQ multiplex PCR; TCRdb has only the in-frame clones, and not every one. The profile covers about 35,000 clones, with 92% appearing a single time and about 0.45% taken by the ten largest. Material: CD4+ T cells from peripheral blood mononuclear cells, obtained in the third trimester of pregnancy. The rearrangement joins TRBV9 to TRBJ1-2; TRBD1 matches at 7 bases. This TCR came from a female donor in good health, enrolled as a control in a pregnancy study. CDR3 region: CASSAQTGINYGYTF. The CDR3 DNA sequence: TGTGCCAGCAGCGCCCAGACAGGGATCAACTATGGCTACACCTTC.